A single T cell receptor beta chain is shown here with its context. Its target is unknown. Use of 60 Vbeta and 13 Jbeta primers characterized the PCR. The table came from immunoSEQ multiplex PCR; TCRdb's copy has only in-frame clones and leaves some out. Among roughly 90,000 clones, 65% to 85% were seen once, and the ten largest hold around 2%. The CDR3 covers 16 residues. V shed 6 bases and J shed 0 bases, with 15 bases lying between them. Germline CDR1 and CDR2: KGHSH and LQKENI. The data derive from a study of cytomegalovirus exposure and HLA in healthy donors. Broader study findings: Previously analyzed data showed that most TCR beta V segments were productive at a frequency of about 87% or about 30%. Some TCR beta chains (roughly 150 of them) were listed as cytomegalovirus-associated. As a later analysis showed, a missense DCLRE1C variant was linked to trimming of TCR beta V- and J-genes.

The sequencing sample was made of PBMCs. This TCR derives from a man between 18 and 35 years old in good health and CMV-seronegative. The chain carries TRBV18 and TRBJ2-1, with a tentative D call TRBD1 (6 bases). In DNA, the CDR3 is TGTGCCAGCTCGCCGACTCAGGGGAGCTCCTACAATGAGCAGTTCTTC. Residues: CASSPTQGSSYNEQFF.